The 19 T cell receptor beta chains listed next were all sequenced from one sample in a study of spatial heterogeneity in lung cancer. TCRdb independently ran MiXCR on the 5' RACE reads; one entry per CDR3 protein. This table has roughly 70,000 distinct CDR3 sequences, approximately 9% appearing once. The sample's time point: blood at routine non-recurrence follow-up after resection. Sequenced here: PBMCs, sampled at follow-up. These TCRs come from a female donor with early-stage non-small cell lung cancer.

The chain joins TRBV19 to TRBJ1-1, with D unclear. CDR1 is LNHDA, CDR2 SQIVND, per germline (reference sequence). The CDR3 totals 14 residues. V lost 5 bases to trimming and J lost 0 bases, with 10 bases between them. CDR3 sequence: CASSLWVMNTEAFF. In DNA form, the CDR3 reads TGTGCCAGTAGTCTATGGGTGATGAACACTGAAGCTTTCTTT.

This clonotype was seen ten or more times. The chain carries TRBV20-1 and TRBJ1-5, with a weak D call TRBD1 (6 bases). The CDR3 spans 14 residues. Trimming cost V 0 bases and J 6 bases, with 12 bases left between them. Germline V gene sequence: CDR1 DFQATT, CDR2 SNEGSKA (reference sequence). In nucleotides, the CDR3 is TGCAGTGCTAGAGATTTGGGGGGCGGTCAGCCCCAGCATTTT. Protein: CSARDLGGGQPQHF.

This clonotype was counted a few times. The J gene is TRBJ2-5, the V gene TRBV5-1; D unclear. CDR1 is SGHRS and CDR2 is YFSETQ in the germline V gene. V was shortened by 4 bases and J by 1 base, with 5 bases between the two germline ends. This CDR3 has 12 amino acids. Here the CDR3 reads CASSLGQETQYF. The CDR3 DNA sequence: TGCGCCAGCAGCCTTGGCCAAGAGACCCAGTACTTC.

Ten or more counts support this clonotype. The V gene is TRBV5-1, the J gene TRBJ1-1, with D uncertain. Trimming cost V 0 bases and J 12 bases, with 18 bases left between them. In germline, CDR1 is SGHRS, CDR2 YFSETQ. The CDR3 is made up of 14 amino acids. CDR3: CASSLGASVQDTFF. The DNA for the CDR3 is TGCGCCAGCAGCTTGGGGGCCAGCGTCCAAGATACTTTCTTT.

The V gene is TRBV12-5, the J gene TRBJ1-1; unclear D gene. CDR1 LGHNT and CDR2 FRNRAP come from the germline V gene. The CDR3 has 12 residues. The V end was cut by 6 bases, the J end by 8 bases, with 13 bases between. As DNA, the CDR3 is TGTGCTAGTGGCCCCCCCAGAGGGGAAGCTTTCTTT. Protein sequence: CASGPPRGEAFF.

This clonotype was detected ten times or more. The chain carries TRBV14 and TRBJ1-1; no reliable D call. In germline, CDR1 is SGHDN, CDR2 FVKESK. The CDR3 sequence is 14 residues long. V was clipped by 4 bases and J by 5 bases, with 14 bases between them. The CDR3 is CASSLSWGRTEAFF. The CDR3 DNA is TGTGCCAGCAGCCTATCGTGGGGAAGGACTGAAGCTTTCTTT. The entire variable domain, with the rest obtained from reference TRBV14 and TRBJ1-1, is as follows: EAGVTQFPSHSVIEKGQTVTLRCDPISGHDNLYWYRRVMGKEIKFLLHFVKESKQDESGMPNNRFLAERTGGTYSTLKVQPAELEDSGVYFCASSLSWGRTEAFFGQGTRLTVV.

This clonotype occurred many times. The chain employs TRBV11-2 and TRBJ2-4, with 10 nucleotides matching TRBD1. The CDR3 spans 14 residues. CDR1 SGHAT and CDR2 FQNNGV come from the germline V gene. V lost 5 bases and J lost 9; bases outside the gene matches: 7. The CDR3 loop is CASSLRTGGGIQYF. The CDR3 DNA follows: TGTGCCAGCAGCCTTCGGACAGGGGGTGGCATTCAGTACTTC. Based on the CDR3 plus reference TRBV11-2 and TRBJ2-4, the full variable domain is EAGVAQSPRYKIIEKRQSVAFWCNPISGHATLYWYQQILGQGPKLLIQFQNNGVVDDSQLPKDRFSAERLKGVDSTLKIQPAKLEDSAVYLCASSLRTGGGIQYFGAGTRLSVL.

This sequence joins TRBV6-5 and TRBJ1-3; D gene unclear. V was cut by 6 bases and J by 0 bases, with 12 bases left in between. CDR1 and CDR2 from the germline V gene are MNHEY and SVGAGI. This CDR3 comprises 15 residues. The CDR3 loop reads CASRRTRSSGNTIYF. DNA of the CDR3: TGTGCCAGCAGGCGCACCAGGAGCTCTGGAAACACCATATATTTT.

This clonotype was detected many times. CDR3 sequence: CASSYGGDSIIYEQYF. In DNA form, the CDR3 reads TGTGCCAGCAGTTACGGCGGGGACAGTATCATCTACGAGCAGTACTTC. The chain uses TRBV6-2 or TRBV6-3 and TRBJ2-7; weak D call: TRBD1 (7 bases). The CDR3 spans 16 residues. CDR1 is MNHEY and CDR2 is SVGEGT in the germline V gene. V lost 2 bases and J 3 bases, leaving 17 bases between the germline ends.

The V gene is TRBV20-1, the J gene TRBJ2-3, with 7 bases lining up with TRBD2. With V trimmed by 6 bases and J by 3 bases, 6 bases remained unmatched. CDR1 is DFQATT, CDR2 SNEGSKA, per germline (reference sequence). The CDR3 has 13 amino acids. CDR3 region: CSAREGLTDTQYF. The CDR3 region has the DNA TGCAGTGCGAGGGAGGGTTTAACAGATACGCAGTATTTT.

For the CDR3, the DNA is TGTGCCAGCAGCAAACGGACTACCCCCAATGAGCAGTTCTTC. Protein: CASSKRTTPNEQFF. This rearrangement joins TRBV7-8 to TRBJ2-1; the D gene is possibly TRBD2 (6 bases). V lost 5 bases, J lost 6 bases, and 14 bases lay in between. The CDR3 is 14 amino acids. CDR1 SGHVS and CDR2 FQNEAQ come from the germline V gene.

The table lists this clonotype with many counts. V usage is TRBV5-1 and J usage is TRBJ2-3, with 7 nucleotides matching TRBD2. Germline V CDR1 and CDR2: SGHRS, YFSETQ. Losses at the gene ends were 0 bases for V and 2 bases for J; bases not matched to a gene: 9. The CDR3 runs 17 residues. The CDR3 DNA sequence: TGCGCCAGCAGCTTGGCCGGCGGCGGGAGACACACAGATACGCAGTATTTT. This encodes CASSLAGGGRHTDTQYF.

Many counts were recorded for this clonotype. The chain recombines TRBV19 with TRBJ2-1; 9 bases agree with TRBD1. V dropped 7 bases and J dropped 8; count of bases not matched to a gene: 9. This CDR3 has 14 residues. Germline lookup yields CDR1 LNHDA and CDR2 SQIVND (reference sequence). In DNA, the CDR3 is TGTGCCAGTACTGACAGGGGGGCTTTGGATGAGCAGTTCTTC. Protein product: CASTDRGALDEQFF.

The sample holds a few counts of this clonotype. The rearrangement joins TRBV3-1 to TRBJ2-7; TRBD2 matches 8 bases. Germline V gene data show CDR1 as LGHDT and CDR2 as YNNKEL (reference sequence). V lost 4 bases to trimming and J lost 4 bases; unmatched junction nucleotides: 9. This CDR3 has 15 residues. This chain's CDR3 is CASSPSAGGRYEQYF. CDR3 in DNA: TGTGCCAGCAGCCCCTCGGCGGGAGGCCGGTACGAGCAGTACTTC.

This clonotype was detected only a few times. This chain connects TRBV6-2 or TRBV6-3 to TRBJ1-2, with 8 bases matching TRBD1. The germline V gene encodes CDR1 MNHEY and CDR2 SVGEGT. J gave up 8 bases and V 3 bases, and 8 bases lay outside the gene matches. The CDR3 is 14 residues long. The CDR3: CASSYWTGIVGYTF. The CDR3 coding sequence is TGTGCCAGCAGTTATTGGACAGGGATCGTGGGCTACACCTTC.

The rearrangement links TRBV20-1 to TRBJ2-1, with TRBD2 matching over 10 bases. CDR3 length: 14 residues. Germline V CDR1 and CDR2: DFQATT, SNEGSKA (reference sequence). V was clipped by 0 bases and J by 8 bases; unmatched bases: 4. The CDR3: CSARDGLAGDEQFF. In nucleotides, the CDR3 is TGCAGTGCTAGAGATGGGCTAGCGGGAGATGAGCAGTTCTTC.

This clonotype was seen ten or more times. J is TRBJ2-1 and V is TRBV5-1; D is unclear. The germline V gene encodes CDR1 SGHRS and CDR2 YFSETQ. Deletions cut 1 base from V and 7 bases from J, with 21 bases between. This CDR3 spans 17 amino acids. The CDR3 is CASSLPSFRLSGNEQFF. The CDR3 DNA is TGCGCCAGCAGCTTGCCGAGTTTCCGGTTAAGTGGGAATGAGCAGTTCTTC.

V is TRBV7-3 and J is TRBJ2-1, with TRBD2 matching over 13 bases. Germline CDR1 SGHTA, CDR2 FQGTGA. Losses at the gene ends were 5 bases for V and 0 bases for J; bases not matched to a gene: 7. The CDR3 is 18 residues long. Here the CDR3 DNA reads TGTGCCAGCAGCGCAAGAGGGACTAGCGGGATCTCCTACAATGAGCAGTTCTTC. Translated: CASSARGTSGISYNEQFF.

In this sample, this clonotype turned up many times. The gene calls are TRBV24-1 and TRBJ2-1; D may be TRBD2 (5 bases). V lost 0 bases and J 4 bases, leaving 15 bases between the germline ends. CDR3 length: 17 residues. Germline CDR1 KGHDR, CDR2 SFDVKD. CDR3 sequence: CATSDLDMSGSYNEQFF. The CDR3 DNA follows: TGTGCCACCAGTGATTTGGATATGAGCGGAAGTTACAATGAGCAGTTCTTC.